This is a list of T cell receptor beta chains from one sample in a study of T cell repertoires in cytomegalovirus infection. These TCRs' antigens remain unknown. TCRdb fed the reads into MiXCR, producing one record per CDR3 protein. The data contain about 60,000 distinct CDR3 sequences, around 21% of them seen just once; the ten biggest clones take up about 69%. Here the sequenced sample was CD8+ T cells from cultured PBMCs, taken from culture after CMV antigen stimulation. These TCRs come from a human donor in good health (CMV status not recorded). Some clones in this sample may be carry-over from other donors' samples. CDR3s include the opening cysteine and the closing phenylalanine or tryptophan.

V	J	CDR3
TRBV4-1	TRBJ2-3	CASSQDETGAYTDTQYF
TRBV7-2	TRBJ1-1	CASSWGPGGVNTEAFF
TRBV5-5	TRBJ2-2	CASSLRDPSTGELFF
TRBV6-2/TRBV6-3	TRBJ2-2	CASNPTGTTGELFF
TRBV6-1	TRBJ1-1	CASPVNTEAFF
TRBV12-3/TRBV12-4	TRBJ2-7	CASSWGTNSYEQYF
TRBV7-6	TRBJ1-1	CASSLVGGDRGPTEAFF
TRBV7-2	TRBJ1-2	CASSPWGIGVPGMPIYGYTF
TRBV28	TRBJ2-4	CASSKRGQGENIQYF
TRBV27	TRBJ1-1	CASSLGLNEYTEAFF
TRBV28	TRBJ2-3	CASSSLAGGGTQYF
TRBV27	TRBJ1-1	CASSLSPLTEAFF
TRBV7-2	TRBJ2-3	CASSSPPDTQYF
TRBV7-2	TRBJ1-5	CASSLNRGVGPQHF
TRBV6-5	TRBJ1-1	CASSFLTGGNTEAFF
TRBV6-2/TRBV6-3	TRBJ2-7	CASSATRDITYEQYF
TRBV5-1	TRBJ1-1	CASSLETGTRILNTEAFF
TRBV7-9	TRBJ2-1	CASSDDRYNEQFF
TRBV12-5	TRBJ2-1	CASGLPQLAGIYNEQFF
TRBV11-3	TRBJ2-3	CASSYREIDTQYF
TRBV9	TRBJ1-6	CASSVAIGSGSPLHF
TRBV7-9	TRBJ1-6	CASSLGIPPLHF
TRBV6-2/TRBV6-3	TRBJ2-1	CASSDSGTGNNEQFF
TRBV10-3	TRBJ2-3	CAISPTSGVNTDTQYF
TRBV4-3	TRBJ1-3	CASSQDGLPGNTIYF
TRBV7-8	TRBJ1-1	CASSGGTAYTEAFF
TRBV7-8	TRBJ2-2	CASSLVSTTTGELFF
TRBV7-2	TRBJ2-1	CASSLKGGWNEQFF
TRBV25-1	TRBJ1-1	CASSAEFSGAYTEAFF
TRBV4-3	TRBJ1-1	CASSQVPRVTEAFF
TRBV9	TRBJ2-6	CASSYSPERYGANVLTF
TRBV5-6	TRBJ1-1	CASSRGETEAFF
TRBV12-3/TRBV12-4	TRBJ1-2	CASSLGTYGYTF
TRBV7-2	TRBJ2-7	CASSSSGASYEQYF
TRBV6-2/TRBV6-3	TRBJ2-1	CASSSLKAGSYNEQFF
TRBV7-8	TRBJ2-1	CASSPTAGNRGYHEQFF
TRBV6-2/TRBV6-3	TRBJ2-1	CASSYSGTGARNEQFF
TRBV6-5	TRBJ1-3	CASTRFGDTIYF
TRBV19	TRBJ1-5	CASSTYSGDSNQPQHF
TRBV4-3	TRBJ2-7	CASSQDLAGGLLSYEQYF
TRBV27	TRBJ2-7	CATHKSGSSREQYF
TRBV7-8	TRBJ1-2	CASSLEGLDGYTF
TRBV27	TRBJ1-1	CASSLSHAGDTEAFF
TRBV4-3	TRBJ1-1	CASSQHQSEAFF